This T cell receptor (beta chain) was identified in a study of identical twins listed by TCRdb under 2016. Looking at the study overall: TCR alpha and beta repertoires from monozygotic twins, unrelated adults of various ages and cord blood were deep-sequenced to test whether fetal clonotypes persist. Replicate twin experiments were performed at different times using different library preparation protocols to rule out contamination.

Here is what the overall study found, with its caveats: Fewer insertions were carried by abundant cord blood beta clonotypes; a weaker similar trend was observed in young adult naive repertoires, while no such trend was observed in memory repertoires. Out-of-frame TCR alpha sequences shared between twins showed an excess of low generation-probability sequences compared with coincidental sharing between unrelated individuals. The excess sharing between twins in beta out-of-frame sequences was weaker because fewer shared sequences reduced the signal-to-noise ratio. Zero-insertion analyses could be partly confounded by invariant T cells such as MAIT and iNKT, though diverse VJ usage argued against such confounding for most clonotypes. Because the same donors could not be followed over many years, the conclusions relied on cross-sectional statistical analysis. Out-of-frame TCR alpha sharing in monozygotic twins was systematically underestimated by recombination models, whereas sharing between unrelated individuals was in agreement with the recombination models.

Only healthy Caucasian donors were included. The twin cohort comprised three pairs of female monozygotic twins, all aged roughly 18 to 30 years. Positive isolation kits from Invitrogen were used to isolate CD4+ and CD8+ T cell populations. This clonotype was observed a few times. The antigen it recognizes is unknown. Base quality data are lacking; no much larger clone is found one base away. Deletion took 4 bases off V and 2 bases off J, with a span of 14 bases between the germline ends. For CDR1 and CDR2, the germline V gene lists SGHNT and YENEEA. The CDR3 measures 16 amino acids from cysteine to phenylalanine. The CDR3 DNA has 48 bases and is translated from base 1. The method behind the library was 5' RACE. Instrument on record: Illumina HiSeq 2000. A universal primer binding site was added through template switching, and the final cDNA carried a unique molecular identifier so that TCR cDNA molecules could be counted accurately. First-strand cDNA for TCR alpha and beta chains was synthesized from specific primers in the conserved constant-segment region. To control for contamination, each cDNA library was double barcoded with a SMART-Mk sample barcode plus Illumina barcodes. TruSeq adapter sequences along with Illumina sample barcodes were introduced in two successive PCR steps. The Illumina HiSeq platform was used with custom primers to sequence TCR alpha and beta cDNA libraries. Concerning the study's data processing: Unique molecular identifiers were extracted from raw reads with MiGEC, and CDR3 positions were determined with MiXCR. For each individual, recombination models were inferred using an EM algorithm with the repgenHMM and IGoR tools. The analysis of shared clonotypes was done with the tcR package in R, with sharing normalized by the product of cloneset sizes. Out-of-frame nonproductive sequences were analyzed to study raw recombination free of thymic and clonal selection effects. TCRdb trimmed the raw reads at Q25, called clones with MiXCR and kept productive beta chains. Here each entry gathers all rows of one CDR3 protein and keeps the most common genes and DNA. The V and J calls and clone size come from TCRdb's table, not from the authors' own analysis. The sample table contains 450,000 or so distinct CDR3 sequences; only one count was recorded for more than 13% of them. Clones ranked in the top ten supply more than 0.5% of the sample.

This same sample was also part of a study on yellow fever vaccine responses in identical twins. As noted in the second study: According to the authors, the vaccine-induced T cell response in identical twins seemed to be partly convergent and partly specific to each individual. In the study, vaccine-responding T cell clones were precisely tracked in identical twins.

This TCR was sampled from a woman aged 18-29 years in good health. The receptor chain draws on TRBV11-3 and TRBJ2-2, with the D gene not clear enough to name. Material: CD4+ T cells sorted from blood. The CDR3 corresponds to CASSSARTLNTGELFF. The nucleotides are TGTGCCAGCAGCTCCGCCCGGACCCTAAACACCGGGGAGCTGTTTTTT.